This TCR beta chain was documented in a study of regulatory T cells in long-lasting Graves disease. The sample's time point: newly diagnosed GD, antithyroid drugs for less than 3 months. RNA extracted from PBMCs served as the sequencing template. This clonotype was observed a few times. Construction of the TCR beta libraries employed iRepertoire HTBI primers in conjunction with Arm-PCR of CDR3 regions. TCRdb reanalysed the multiplex PCR reads using MiXCR and keeps one entry per CDR3 protein. This table has 420,000 or so distinct CDR3 sequences, around 15% appearing once. CDR1 is SGHAT, CDR2 FQNNGV, per germline. V gave up 3 bases and J gave up 0 bases, with 9 bases separating them. The CDR3 has 15 amino acids. The sample also formed part of further work on T cells in Graves' hyperthyroidism and ophthalmopathy.

The V gene is TRBV11-2, the J gene TRBJ2-1; D remains ambiguous. The source was peripheral blood mononuclear cells (PBMCs), collected at new diagnosis, from a patient treated with antithyroid drugs. This clonotype was sampled from a woman aged 18-29 years with Graves disease. CDR3 loop: CASSFFRSSYNEQFF. As DNA, the CDR3 is TGTGCCAGCAGCTTTTTTCGGAGCTCCTACAATGAGCAGTTCTTC.